These 19 T cell receptor beta chains originate from one sample sequenced in a study of blood T cell repertoires in COVID-19. Method: immunoSEQ multiplex PCR; TCRdb's copy keeps in-frame clones and lacks some. The sample lists 110,000 to 150,000 clones; around 90% were seen once. Specimen: peripheral blood. The receptors come from a woman of 80 years or more with acute or convalescent COVID-19.

The rearrangement uses TRBV5-1 and TRBJ2-7; a weak D match, TRBD1 (5 bases). The CDR3 is 13 amino acids. V gave up 4 bases and J gave up 6 bases, with 14 bases separating them. Germline CDR1 is SGHRS and CDR2 is YFSETQ. CDR3 protein: CASSLTTVGEQYF. CDR3 sequence (DNA): TGCGCCAGCAGCCTTACGACAGTGGGCGAGCAGTACTTC.

The chain links TRBV7-2 to TRBJ2-2; TRBD1 aligns across 10 bases. The trim removed 3 bases at V and 6 bases at J, leaving 4 bases unmatched. Germline CDR1 SGHTA, CDR2 FQGNSA. The CDR3 sequence is 15 residues long. CDR3 region: CASSFRTGGAGELFF. The CDR3 nucleotides read TGTGCCAGCAGCTTTAGGACAGGGGGTGCCGGGGAGCTGTTTTTT. Based on the CDR3 plus reference TRBV7-2 and TRBJ2-2, the full variable domain is GAGVSQSPSNKVTEKGKDVELRCDPISGHTALYWYRQSLGQGLEFLIYFQGNSAPDKSGLPSDRFSAERTGGSVSTLTIQRTQQEDSAVYLCASSFRTGGAGELFFGEGSRLTVL.

This clone was seen a single time. The chain employs TRBV10-3 and TRBJ2-6; the D is unclear. The CDR3 is 18 residues long. Germline V CDR1 and CDR2: ENHRY, SYGVKD. The V gene lost 2 bases and the J gene lost 1 base, with 15 bases spanning the gap. CDR3 loop: CAISETGVRLSGANVLTF. CDR3 bases: TGTGCCATCAGTGAGACTGGTGTCAGACTTTCTGGGGCCAACGTCCTGACTTTC.

The rearrangement joins TRBV19 to TRBJ1-5; TRBD1 matches 8 bases. Trimming took 5 bases from V and 8 from J; bases not matched to a gene: 8. The germline V gene encodes CDR1 LNHDA and CDR2 SQIVND (reference sequence). The CDR3 covers 14 residues. The CDR3, as DNA: TGTGCCAGTAGTGGGGACAGGCCTACGGAGCCCCAGCATTTT. It codes for CASSGDRPTEPQHF.

V and J are TRBV3-1 (or the pseudogene TRBV3-2) and TRBJ2-7; 12 nucleotides align to TRBD2. Germline assignment: CDR1 LGHDT and CDR2 YNNKEL (reference sequence). This CDR3 spans 16 amino acids. Trimming cost V 4 bases and J 0 bases; bases outside gene matches: 4. CDR3 coding DNA: TGTGCCAGCAGCCCTGGACTAGCGGGGACCTCCTACGAGCAGTACTTC. Amino acids: CASSPGLAGTSYEQYF.

The rearrangement joins TRBV19 to TRBJ2-2; D is undetermined. The CDR3 extends over 16 amino acids. With 3 bases removed from V and 4 bases from J, the gap between germline ends came to 15 bases. CDR1 is LNHDA and CDR2 is SQIVND in the germline V gene (reference sequence). The CDR3 DNA reads as TGTGCCAGTAGTATTAGAGTCCTACCGGGCACCGGGGAGCTGTTTTTT. Its translation: CASSIRVLPGTGELFF.

As to this clone: The identical CDR3 is also encoded by other nucleotide sequences in the sample. The V gene is TRBV7-9, the J gene TRBJ1-1; D gene unclear. The CDR3 has 14 residues. Trimming cost V 0 bases and J 0 bases, with 5 bases left between them. Germline V gene sequence: CDR1 SEHNR, CDR2 FQNEAQ (reference sequence). The CDR3, as DNA: TGTGCCAGCAGCTTAGCAGGAGTGAACACTGAAGCTTTCTTT. This sequence encodes CASSLAGVNTEAFF.

This clone appeared a few times. In nucleotides, the CDR3 is TGTGCCAGCAGTTTACAGGGAGCGGTCACCGGGGAGCTGTTTTTT. The encoded protein is CASSLQGAVTGELFF. V and J are TRBV6-2 or TRBV6-3 and TRBJ2-2; possibly TRBD1 for D (6 bases). With 4 bases removed from V and 4 bases from J, the gap between germline ends came to 13 bases. The V gene's germline CDR1 is MNHEY and CDR2 SVGEGT. The CDR3 loop spans 15 amino acids.

The rearrangement uses TRBV11-2 and TRBJ1-2, with 9 positions matching TRBD1. The V and J ends lost 10 bases and 8 bases, in that order; junction bases with no gene match: 14. CDR3 length: 14 amino acids. From germline, CDR1 is SGHAT and CDR2 FQNNGV. CDR3 sequence: CAIRTVQGAVGYTF. The CDR3 DNA sequence: TGTGCCATCAGGACCGTACAGGGGGCTGTCGGCTACACCTTC.

This CDR3 reads CASSPMYGAVGDTQYF. The CDR3 nucleotides are TGTGCCAGCAGCCCGATGTATGGGGCGGTCGGGGATACGCAGTATTTT. The chain links TRBV7-2 to TRBJ2-3; possible D gene TRBD1, 5 bases. V gave up 5 bases and J gave up 6 bases, with 21 bases separating them. Per the germline V gene, CDR1 is SGHTA and CDR2 is FQGNSA. The CDR3 has 16 residues. Based on the CDR3 plus reference TRBV7-2 and TRBJ2-3, the full variable domain is GAGVSQSPSNKVTEKGKDVELRCDPISGHTALYWYRQSLGQGLEFLIYFQGNSAPDKSGLPSDRFSAERTGGSVSTLTIQRTQQEDSAVYLCASSPMYGAVGDTQYFGPGTRLTVL.

V is TRBV9 and J is TRBJ1-3; TRBD1 agrees at 10 bases. Per the germline V gene, CDR1 is SGDLS and CDR2 is YYNGEE. The CDR3 length is 16 residues. Trimming took 1 base from V and 5 from J; bases not matched to a gene: 6. This CDR3 is CASSVQPGQGRNTIYF. The CDR3 coding sequence is TGTGCCAGCAGCGTACAACCGGGACAGGGGAGAAACACCATATATTTT. The variable domain in full, with the rest retrieved from reference TRBV9 and TRBJ1-3, is DSGVTQTPKHLITATGQRVTLRCSPRSGDLSVYWYQQSLDQGLQFLIQYYNGEERAKGNILERFSAQQFPDLHSELNLSSLELGDSALYFCASSVQPGQGRNTIYFGEGSWLTVV.

The gene calls are TRBV7-3 and TRBJ2-1; D is possibly TRBD2 (7 bases). This CDR3 comprises 15 residues. V was clipped by 2 bases and J by 4 bases, with 12 bases between them. Germline-derived CDR1 and CDR2 are SGHTA and FQGTGA. The CDR3 reads CASSLAGAGYNEQFF. CDR3 sequence (DNA): TGTGCCAGCAGCTTAGCGGGGGCGGGTTACAATGAGCAGTTCTTC.

On this clone: Other DNA sequences in this specimen translate into the identical CDR3. The chain has TRBV2 and TRBJ1-1; the D gene is possibly TRBD1 (5 bases). The CDR3 runs to 13 residues. Germline CDR1 and CDR2: SNHLY and FYNNEI. With 2 bases removed from V and 4 bases from J, the gap between germline ends came to 8 bases. Written as DNA, the CDR3 is TGTGCCAGCAGTGAACAGGGTGGCACTGAAGCTTTCTTT. This sequence encodes CASSEQGGTEAFF.

The chain employs TRBV7-9 and TRBJ2-1, with no clear D. The CDR3 has 11 amino acids. Trimming took off 1 base at V and 12 bases at J, with 7 bases between the two ends. CDR1 is SEHNR and CDR2 is FQNEAQ in the germline V gene (reference sequence). The CDR3 here is CASSLGYRQFF. The CDR3 bases are TGTGCCAGCAGCTTAGGGTATAGGCAGTTCTTC.

The chain is built from TRBV6-5 and TRBJ1-6, with 8 bases fitting TRBD1. The germline gives CDR1 MNHEY, CDR2 SVGAGI. With 4 bases clipped from V and 11 bases from J, the junction kept 10 bases outside the gene matches. CDR3 length equals 15 residues. The CDR3 DNA reads TGTGCCAGCAGTTCGGCGCAGGGGGCGAGAGCACCCCTCCACTTT. Translated: CASSSAQGARAPLHF.

V gene TRBV25-1 combines with J gene TRBJ2-2, with D uncertain. Trimming left V 6 bases short and J 3 bases short, with 11 bases between. This CDR3 has 14 amino acids. Germline CDR1 and CDR2: MGHDK and SYGVNS. CDR3 region: CASRTTGYTGELFF. In DNA, the CDR3 is TGTGCCAGCAGGACAACCGGTTACACCGGGGAGCTGTTTTTT.

The gene calls are TRBV4-2 and TRBJ1-2, with D unresolved. Germline V lookup: CDR1 LGHNA, CDR2 YNFKEQ. This CDR3 is built from 13 residues. V lost 0 bases to trimming and J lost 2 bases, with 4 bases between them. Here the CDR3 DNA reads TGTGCCAGCAGCCAAGATCCAAACTATGGCTACACCTTC. Protein sequence: CASSQDPNYGYTF.

V usage is TRBV6-1 and J usage is TRBJ1-5, with D uncertain. The V gene lost 2 bases and the J gene lost 5 bases, with 10 bases spanning the gap. Per germline, CDR1 MNHNS and CDR2 SASEGT. The CDR3 is made up of 14 amino acids. DNA for the CDR3: TGTGCCAGCAGTGAATTGCGAGGGTATCAGCCCCAGCATTTT. Translating gives CASSELRGYQPQHF.

The V and J genes are TRBV4-1 and TRBJ1-1; a weak D match, TRBD1 (5 bases). This CDR3 has 14 amino acids. Germline CDR1 MGHRA, CDR2 YSYEKL. Trimming cost V 1 base and J 6 bases, with 12 bases left between them. The DNA for the CDR3 is TGCGCCAGCAGCCAAGTACAGGCAGTGCCTGAAGCTTTCTTT. Residues: CASSQVQAVPEAFF.